The rows below give T cell receptor beta chains drawn from one sample of a study of early T cells in non-severe SARS-CoV-2 infection. TCRdb re-derived calls from the 5' RACE reads in MiXCR, one entry per CDR3 protein. The sample has 65,000 to 85,000 distinct CDR3 sequences; 11% are singletons. Sequenced input: whole blood. These TCRs come from an adult who was a healthcare worker with PCR-confirmed SARS-CoV-2 infection or an uninfected control (not recorded which). Each CDR3 is given with its conserved first and last residue. A D gene is named only where the DNA matches it firmly. Rows may omit the clone size; those that give it use once, few, many or a size class.

d_gene: NA; abundance: many; v_gene: TRBV12-3/TRBV12-4; j_gene: TRBJ1-4; len: 15; CDR3nt: TGTGCCAGCAGTCCGCCGGGTTCCTCTAATGAAAAACTGTTTTTT; CDR3aa: CASSPPGSSNEKLFF
d_gene: TRBD1; abundance: many; v_gene: TRBV18; j_gene: TRBJ2-7; len: 18; CDR3nt: TGTGCCAGCTCACCACCGAAGTTGGACAGGGGGCGGACCTACGAGCAGTACTTC; CDR3aa: CASSPPKLDRGRTYEQYF
d_gene: TRBD1; abundance: many; v_gene: TRBV19; j_gene: TRBJ2-7; len: 15; CDR3nt: TGTGCCAGTAGTATTGTGGGGACAGGGATCTACGAGCAGTACTTC; CDR3aa: CASSIVGTGIYEQYF
d_gene: NA; abundance: many; v_gene: TRBV20-1; j_gene: TRBJ2-2; len: 13; CDR3nt: TGCAGTGCCCGCACCAGGGTCACCGGGGAGCTGTTTTTT; CDR3aa: CSARTRVTGELFF
d_gene: TRBD1; abundance: many; v_gene: TRBV6-1; j_gene: TRBJ1-5; len: 16; CDR3nt: TGTGCCACCCGGCGACGACAGGGGGTGCCAAATCAGCCCCAGCATTTT; CDR3aa: CATRRRQGVPNQPQHF
d_gene: TRBD2; abundance: many; v_gene: TRBV10-3; j_gene: TRBJ2-1; len: 16; CDR3nt: TGTGCCATCAGTGACTCGGGGACTAGCGGGAGTGTTGAGCAGTTCTTC; CDR3aa: CAISDSGTSGSVEQFF
d_gene: NA; abundance: many; v_gene: TRBV7-9; j_gene: TRBJ1-1; len: 13; CDR3nt: TGTGCCAGCAGCTTACAGGTGAACACTGAAGCTTTCTTT; CDR3aa: CASSLQVNTEAFF
d_gene: TRBD1; abundance: NA; v_gene: TRBV7-8; j_gene: TRBJ2-1; len: 16; CDR3nt: TGTGCCAGCAGCTACTCATCCGGGACAGGGGGCAATGAGCAGTTCTTC; CDR3aa: CASSYSSGTGGNEQFF
d_gene: NA; abundance: many; v_gene: TRBV2; j_gene: TRBJ2-7; len: 15; CDR3nt: TGTGCCAGCAGCCCCGGGACACCCCAACCCTACGAGCAGTACTTC; CDR3aa: CASSPGTPQPYEQYF
d_gene: NA; abundance: many; v_gene: TRBV18; j_gene: TRBJ1-5; len: 15; CDR3nt: TGTGCCAGCTCACCACCGGGCGGGGTTGATCAGCCCCAGCATTTT; CDR3aa: CASSPPGGVDQPQHF
d_gene: NA; abundance: many; v_gene: TRBV7-6; j_gene: TRBJ1-2; len: 15; CDR3nt: TGTGCCAGCAGCTTAGCAGGATATTCTAACTATGGCTACACCTTC; CDR3aa: CASSLAGYSNYGYTF
d_gene: NA; abundance: NA; v_gene: TRBV7-2; j_gene: TRBJ2-7; len: 14; CDR3nt: TGTGCCAGCAGCTTAACCCCGGGTATTTCCGAGCAGTACTTC; CDR3aa: CASSLTPGISEQYF
d_gene: NA; abundance: NA; v_gene: TRBV5-1; j_gene: TRBJ1-3; len: 13; CDR3nt: TGCGCCAGCAGCTTGCAGGCTGGAAACACCATATATTTT; CDR3aa: CASSLQAGNTIYF
d_gene: TRBD1; abundance: many; v_gene: TRBV7-9; j_gene: TRBJ2-7; len: 12; CDR3nt: TGTGCCAGCAGAGGACAGGGTCACGAGCAGTACTTC; CDR3aa: CASRGQGHEQYF
d_gene: TRBD2; abundance: many; v_gene: TRBV18; j_gene: TRBJ2-7; len: 15; CDR3nt: TGTGCCAGCTCCTCCTCCGGGACTAGACCCTACGAGCAGTACTTC; CDR3aa: CASSSSGTRPYEQYF
d_gene: TRBD1; abundance: many; v_gene: TRBV5-1; j_gene: TRBJ2-2; len: 14; CDR3nt: TGCGCCAGCAGCCGTACAGGGGACACCGGGGAGCTGTTTTTT; CDR3aa: CASSRTGDTGELFF
d_gene: TRBD1; abundance: few; v_gene: TRBV6-1; j_gene: TRBJ1-2; len: 14; CDR3nt: TGTGCCAGCAGCACCAACCGGGACAGGGAGGACTACACCTTC; CDR3aa: CASSTNRDREDYTF
d_gene: NA; abundance: few; v_gene: TRBV14; j_gene: TRBJ2-2; len: 15; CDR3nt: TGTGCCAGCAGCCCCGGGACCGGCTACACCGGGGAGCTGTTTTTT; CDR3aa: CASSPGTGYTGELFF
d_gene: NA; abundance: many; v_gene: TRBV29-1; j_gene: TRBJ2-3; len: 11; CDR3nt: TGCAGCGCTGGGAACAAGGATACGCAGTATTTT; CDR3aa: CSAGNKDTQYF
d_gene: NA; abundance: few; v_gene: TRBV19; j_gene: TRBJ1-4; len: 13; CDR3nt: TGTGCCACCCTTTCCAGGCAGACGGAAAAACTGTTTTTT; CDR3aa: CATLSRQTEKLFF
d_gene: TRBD2; abundance: NA; v_gene: TRBV7-8; j_gene: TRBJ2-7; len: 16; CDR3nt: TGTGCCAGCAGCTCTCGTCTAGCGGGAGTAAGCTACGAGCAGTACTTC; CDR3aa: CASSSRLAGVSYEQYF
d_gene: TRBD1; abundance: few; v_gene: TRBV7-7; j_gene: TRBJ2-1; len: 14; CDR3nt: TGTGCTAGCAGCTTAGGGGACAGGGGCAATGAGCAGTTCTTC; CDR3aa: CASSLGDRGNEQFF
d_gene: TRBD1; abundance: many; v_gene: TRBV6-1; j_gene: TRBJ1-5; len: 18; CDR3nt: TGTGCCAGCAGTTCAGGAATGGCGGGACAGCTAATCTATCAGCCCCAGCATTTT; CDR3aa: CASSSGMAGQLIYQPQHF
d_gene: NA; abundance: many; v_gene: TRBV9; j_gene: TRBJ2-7; len: 14; CDR3nt: TGTGCCAGCAGCGTCGGGGGTTTTTCCTACGAGCAGTACTTC; CDR3aa: CASSVGGFSYEQYF
d_gene: NA; abundance: many; v_gene: TRBV7-9; j_gene: TRBJ2-6; len: 17; CDR3nt: TGTGCCAGCAGCTTAGCGCAAGGGGCGCGTGGGGCCAACGTCCTGACTTTC; CDR3aa: CASSLAQGARGANVLTF
d_gene: NA; abundance: NA; v_gene: TRBV11-2; j_gene: TRBJ2-7; len: 14; CDR3nt: TGTGCCAGCAGCTTAGCAGGGGGGGCAGCCGAGCAGTACTTC; CDR3aa: CASSLAGGAAEQYF
d_gene: NA; abundance: many; v_gene: TRBV7-2; j_gene: TRBJ2-1; len: 15; CDR3nt: TGTGCCAGCAGCTTCGACAAGAGCTCCTACAATGAGCAGTTCTTC; CDR3aa: CASSFDKSSYNEQFF
d_gene: NA; abundance: NA; v_gene: TRBV27; j_gene: TRBJ2-7; len: 15; CDR3nt: TGTGCCAGCAGTTTAAGCGGAGGGGGGTCCTACGAGCAGTACTTC; CDR3aa: CASSLSGGGSYEQYF
d_gene: NA; abundance: few; v_gene: TRBV5-1; j_gene: TRBJ2-2; len: 16; CDR3nt: TGCGCCAGCAGCTTGTATGCAGGGGTGAACACCGGGGAGCTGTTTTTT; CDR3aa: CASSLYAGVNTGELFF
d_gene: TRBD1; abundance: few; v_gene: TRBV2; j_gene: TRBJ2-1; len: 12; CDR3nt: TGTGCCAGCAGAGGACAGGGGTTTCCGCAGTTCTTC; CDR3aa: CASRGQGFPQFF
d_gene: NA; abundance: many; v_gene: TRBV24-1; j_gene: TRBJ2-3; len: 15; CDR3nt: TGTGCCACCAGTGGTCCGGGCCAACAGGTAGATACGCAGTATTTT; CDR3aa: CATSGPGQQVDTQYF
d_gene: NA; abundance: many; v_gene: TRBV11-2; j_gene: TRBJ2-7; len: 13; CDR3nt: TGTGCCAGCAGCTTAATGGGGGCGGGCGAGCAGTACTTC; CDR3aa: CASSLMGAGEQYF
d_gene: TRBD2; abundance: NA; v_gene: TRBV5-1; j_gene: TRBJ2-2; len: 16; CDR3nt: TGCGCCAGCAGTCTAGCGGGAGGGATTTCCACCGGGGAGCTGTTTTTT; CDR3aa: CASSLAGGISTGELFF
d_gene: TRBD2; abundance: few; v_gene: TRBV3-1; j_gene: TRBJ2-2; len: 14; CDR3nt: TGTGCCAGCAGCCGTAGCGGGAGCGCCGGGGAGCTGTTTTTT; CDR3aa: CASSRSGSAGELFF
d_gene: NA; abundance: many; v_gene: TRBV6-5; j_gene: TRBJ2-7; len: 14; CDR3nt: TGTGCCAGCAGTTGGAAAGGGGGGTTCTACGAGCAGTACTTC; CDR3aa: CASSWKGGFYEQYF
d_gene: TRBD2; abundance: many; v_gene: TRBV10-3; j_gene: TRBJ2-5; len: 17; CDR3nt: TGTGCCGCCAGTGGTTTAGCGGGAAGGCAAGGTGGTGAGACCCAGTACTTC; CDR3aa: CAASGLAGRQGGETQYF
d_gene: TRBD2; abundance: many; v_gene: TRBV5-6; j_gene: TRBJ2-3; len: 19; CDR3nt: TGTGCCAGCAGCCCCGGACTAGTTGTACAGTCCCCAGCGCGGGCCGCGCAGTATTTT; CDR3aa: CASSPGLVVQSPARAAQYF
d_gene: TRBD2; abundance: many; v_gene: TRBV5-5; j_gene: TRBJ2-1; len: 16; CDR3nt: TGTGCCAGCAGACCGACTAGCGGCCAAAGACTGAGTGAGCAGTTCTTC; CDR3aa: CASRPTSGQRLSEQFF
d_gene: TRBD2; abundance: many; v_gene: TRBV3-1; j_gene: TRBJ2-5; len: 17; CDR3nt: TGTGCCAGCAGCCATGCTTTGGGACTAGCGGATCAAGAGACCCAGTACTTC; CDR3aa: CASSHALGLADQETQYF
d_gene: NA; abundance: NA; v_gene: TRBV11-1; j_gene: TRBJ2-7; len: 12; CDR3nt: TGTGCCAGCAGCAGAGTGCGCTACGAGCAGTACTTC; CDR3aa: CASSRVRYEQYF
d_gene: TRBD2; abundance: few; v_gene: TRBV14; j_gene: TRBJ2-3; len: 16; CDR3nt: TGTGCCAGCAGCCTGGGGAGGGGCGTGATCACAGATACGCAGTATTTT; CDR3aa: CASSLGRGVITDTQYF
d_gene: TRBD1; abundance: many; v_gene: TRBV7-9; j_gene: TRBJ2-2; len: 15; CDR3nt: TGTGCCAGCAGCTTGTTACAGGGGGCTTCCGGGGAGCTGTTTTTT; CDR3aa: CASSLLQGASGELFF
d_gene: TRBD2; abundance: many; v_gene: TRBV7-8; j_gene: TRBJ2-3; len: 17; CDR3nt: TGTGCCAGCAGCGCCACACTAGCGGGAGGCCGCACAGATACGCAGTATTTT; CDR3aa: CASSATLAGGRTDTQYF
d_gene: NA; abundance: many; v_gene: TRBV12-3/TRBV12-4; j_gene: TRBJ2-1; len: 13; CDR3nt: TGTGCCAGCACCCAACGGGGCGGCAATGAGCAGTTCTTC; CDR3aa: CASTQRGGNEQFF
d_gene: NA; abundance: few; v_gene: TRBV3-1; j_gene: TRBJ1-1; len: 14; CDR3nt: TGTGCCAGCAGCCAAGGACAGGAGAACACTGAAGCTTTCTTT; CDR3aa: CASSQGQENTEAFF
d_gene: TRBD1; abundance: many; v_gene: TRBV7-9; j_gene: TRBJ2-7; len: 14; CDR3nt: TGTGCCAGCAGCCCGTCTGGACAGGGAGACGAGCAGTACTTC; CDR3aa: CASSPSGQGDEQYF
d_gene: NA; abundance: many; v_gene: TRBV29-1; j_gene: TRBJ1-3; len: 12; CDR3nt: TGCAGCGTACAGGTTTCGGGAAACACCATATATTTT; CDR3aa: CSVQVSGNTIYF
d_gene: TRBD1; abundance: many; v_gene: TRBV7-8; j_gene: TRBJ1-4; len: 18; CDR3nt: TGTGCCAGCAGCGCCCTTCCAGGGACAGGGGGCGCAGGGGAAAAACTGTTTTTT; CDR3aa: CASSALPGTGGAGEKLFF
d_gene: NA; abundance: NA; v_gene: TRBV10-3; j_gene: TRBJ2-7; len: 13; CDR3nt: TGTGCCATCAGTCCGGGCTTTGACTACGAGCAGTACTTC; CDR3aa: CAISPGFDYEQYF
d_gene: NA; abundance: NA; v_gene: TRBV7-8; j_gene: TRBJ2-7; len: 14; CDR3nt: TGTGCCAGCAGCCTCAGCACCCTCTCCTACGAGCAGTACTTC; CDR3aa: CASSLSTLSYEQYF
d_gene: NA; abundance: many; v_gene: TRBV20-1; j_gene: TRBJ2-7; len: 15; CDR3nt: TGCAGTGCTAGAGATAGGCTAGCGAGCTCCTACGAGCAGTACTTC; CDR3aa: CSARDRLASSYEQYF
d_gene: NA; abundance: NA; v_gene: TRBV24-1; j_gene: TRBJ2-7; len: 15; CDR3nt: TGTGCCACCAGTGGGGGGGAAGGTCAAGTCTACGAGCAGTACTTC; CDR3aa: CATSGGEGQVYEQYF
d_gene: NA; abundance: few; v_gene: TRBV20-1; j_gene: TRBJ1-6; len: 13; CDR3nt: TGCAGTGCTAGAGATGCTAGGAATTCACCCCTCCACTTT; CDR3aa: CSARDARNSPLHF
d_gene: NA; abundance: many; v_gene: TRBV11-2; j_gene: TRBJ1-5; len: 14; CDR3nt: TGTGCCAGCAGCTTAGGTCCAGGGAATCAGCCCCAGCATTTT; CDR3aa: CASSLGPGNQPQHF
d_gene: NA; abundance: NA; v_gene: TRBV12-3/TRBV12-4; j_gene: TRBJ1-2; len: 14; CDR3nt: TGTGCCAGCAGTTTGCAGGCCAGGTCCCAGGACTACACCTTC; CDR3aa: CASSLQARSQDYTF
d_gene: NA; abundance: many; v_gene: TRBV18; j_gene: TRBJ2-1; len: 13; CDR3nt: TGTGCCAGCTCACCAGGCCCCAGCTTTGAGCAGTTCTTC; CDR3aa: CASSPGPSFEQFF
d_gene: NA; abundance: NA; v_gene: TRBV3-1; j_gene: TRBJ2-5; len: 14; CDR3nt: TGTGCCAGCAGCTGGACAGATGGTGGAGAGACCCAGTACTTC; CDR3aa: CASSWTDGGETQYF